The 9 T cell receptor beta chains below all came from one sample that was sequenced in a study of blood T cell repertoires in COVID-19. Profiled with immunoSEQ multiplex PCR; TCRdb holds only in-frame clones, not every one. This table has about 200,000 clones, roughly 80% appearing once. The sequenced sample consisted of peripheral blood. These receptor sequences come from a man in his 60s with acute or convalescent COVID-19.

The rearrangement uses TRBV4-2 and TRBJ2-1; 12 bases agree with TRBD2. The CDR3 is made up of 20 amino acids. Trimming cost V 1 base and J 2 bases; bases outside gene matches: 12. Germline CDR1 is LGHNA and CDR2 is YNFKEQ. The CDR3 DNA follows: TGTGCCAGCAGCCAAGCTCTCCCCCTAGCGGGAGGGCCGGCCTACAATGAGCAGTTCTTC. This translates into CASSQALPLAGGPAYNEQFF.

The CDR3 DNA is TGTGCCAGCAGCTTAGAGGGATCCTACAATGAGCAGTTCTTC. Protein product: CASSLEGSYNEQFF. The J gene is TRBJ2-1, the V gene TRBV7-3; weak D call: TRBD2 (5 bases). CDR1 is SGHTA, CDR2 FQGTGA, per germline. Trimming stripped 2 bases from V and 1 base from J, with 6 bases between. The CDR3 spans 14 residues.

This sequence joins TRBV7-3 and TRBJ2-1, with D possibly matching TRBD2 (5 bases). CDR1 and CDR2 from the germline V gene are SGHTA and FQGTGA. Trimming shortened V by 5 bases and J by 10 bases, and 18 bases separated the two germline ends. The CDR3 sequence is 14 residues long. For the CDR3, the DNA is TGTGCCAGCAGCCCTAGCCCAATCGGGGAGGAGCAGTTCTTC. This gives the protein CASSPSPIGEEQFF.

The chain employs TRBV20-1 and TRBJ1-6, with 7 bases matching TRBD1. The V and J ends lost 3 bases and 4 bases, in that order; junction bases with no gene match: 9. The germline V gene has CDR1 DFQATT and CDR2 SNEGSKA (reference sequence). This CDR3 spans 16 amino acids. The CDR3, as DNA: TGCAGTGCTAGTGGAAGGGGGCGCGAATATAATTCACCCCTCCACTTT. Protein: CSASGRGREYNSPLHF.

Written as DNA, the CDR3 is TGTGCCAGCAGTCTGATGGGACTAGTGGCAGATACGCAGTATTTT. As protein: CASSLMGLVADTQYF. This sequence joins TRBV9 and TRBJ2-3; TRBD2 matches at 8 bases. Germline CDR1 SGDLS, CDR2 YYNGEE. V shed 5 bases and J 4 bases; nucleotides not matched to a gene: 9. This CDR3 contains 15 residues.

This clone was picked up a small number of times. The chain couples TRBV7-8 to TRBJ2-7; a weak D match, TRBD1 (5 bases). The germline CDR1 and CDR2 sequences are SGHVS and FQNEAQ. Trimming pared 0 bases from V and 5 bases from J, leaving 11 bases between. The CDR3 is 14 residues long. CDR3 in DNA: TGTGCCAGCAGCTTAGCTTGGGGCGCAGACGAGCAGTACTTC. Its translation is CASSLAWGADEQYF.

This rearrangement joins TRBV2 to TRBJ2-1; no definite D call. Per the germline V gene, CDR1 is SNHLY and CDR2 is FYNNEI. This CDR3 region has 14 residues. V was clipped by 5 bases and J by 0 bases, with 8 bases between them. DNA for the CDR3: TGTGCCAGCAGTCCTTTGCGCTCCTACAATGAGCAGTTCTTC. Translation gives CASSPLRSYNEQFF.

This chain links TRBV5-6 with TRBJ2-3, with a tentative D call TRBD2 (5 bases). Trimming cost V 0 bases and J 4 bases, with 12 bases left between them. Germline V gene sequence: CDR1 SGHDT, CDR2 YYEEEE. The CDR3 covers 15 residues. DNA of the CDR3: TGTGCCAGCAGCTTGGTCGGGGTAGGGTCAGATACGCAGTATTTT. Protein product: CASSLVGVGSDTQYF.

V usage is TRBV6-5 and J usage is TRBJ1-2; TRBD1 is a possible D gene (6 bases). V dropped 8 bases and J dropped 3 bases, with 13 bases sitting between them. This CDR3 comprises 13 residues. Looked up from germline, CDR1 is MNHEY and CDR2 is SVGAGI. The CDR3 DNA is TGTGCCAGCGGGGAAACAGGGCACTATGGCTACACCTTC. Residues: CASGETGHYGYTF.